The 21 T cell receptor beta chains in this list originate from one sample, sequenced in a study of T cell responses to AZD1222 COVID-19 vaccine. Assay: immunoSEQ multiplex PCR; the TCRdb copy retains only in-frame clones and omits some. The sample yields about 97,000 clones, about 88% seen once. The sequencing used peripheral blood, collected on day 0 of AZD1222 vaccination. These receptors came from an adult in good health.

This clone was detected a few times. The rearrangement joins TRBV7-9 to TRBJ1-1; D is ambiguous. In germline, CDR1 is SEHNR, CDR2 FQNEAQ (reference sequence). Deletions cut 8 bases from V and 4 bases from J, with 8 bases between. The CDR3 runs 11 residues. The chain's CDR3 is CASGELTEAFF. CDR3 DNA: TGTGCCAGCGGGGAACTCACTGAAGCTTTCTTT.

The genes are TRBV12-3 or TRBV12-4 and TRBJ1-1; D uncertain. The CDR3 covers 13 residues. Trimming took 3 bases from V and 1 from J, leaving 6 bases between them. CDR3 residues: CASSFWGNTEAFF. The CDR3 DNA reads TGTGCCAGCAGTTTCTGGGGGAACACTGAAGCTTTCTTT.

V gene TRBV4-2 combines with J gene TRBJ2-3; D is ambiguous. V was cut by 3 bases and J by 5 bases, with 9 bases left in between. The CDR3 is 13 residues long. Per the germline V gene, CDR1 is LGHNA and CDR2 is YNFKEQ. CDR3 amino acids: CASSQALGDTQYF. The DNA of the CDR3 is TGTGCCAGCAGCCAGGCGTTGGGAGATACGCAGTATTTT.

This clone was seen only a few times. The gene calls are TRBV20-1 and TRBJ1-1; TRBD1 might be the D (5 bases). The V end was cut by 3 bases, the J end by 1 base, with 18 bases between. CDR3 length: 16 residues. Germline CDR1 DFQATT, CDR2 SNEGSKA (reference sequence). As DNA, the CDR3 is TGCAGTGCTAGTATGATGGGTGAGGGGCCGAACACTGAAGCTTTCTTT. It encodes CSASMMGEGPNTEAFF.

V gene TRBV5-1 combines with J gene TRBJ2-3; D is possibly TRBD1 or TRBD2 (6 bases each). This CDR3 comprises 11 residues. Trimming left V 5 bases short and J 9 bases short, with 10 bases between. Germline-derived CDR1 and CDR2 are SGHRS and YFSETQ. CDR3 loop: CASRQGRTQYF. Written as DNA, the CDR3 is TGCGCCAGCAGGCAGGGGAGGACGCAGTATTTT.

V gene TRBV7-9 combines with J gene TRBJ1-5; no definite D call. This CDR3 contains 16 residues. From germline, CDR1 is SEHNR and CDR2 FQNEAQ (reference sequence). V gave up 2 bases and J gave up 2 bases, with 13 bases separating them. The CDR3 is CASSLSIGWGNQPQHF. The CDR3 bases are TGTGCCAGCAGCTTATCTATCGGATGGGGCAATCAGCCCCAGCATTTT.

This clone has only a few counts. The chain is built from TRBV5-6 and TRBJ1-4, with D possibly TRBD1 on 6 matching bases. CDR3 length: 16 residues. Germline V gene sequence: CDR1 SGHDT, CDR2 YYEEEE. V was clipped by 4 bases and J by 8 bases, with 21 bases between them. This CDR3 is CASSIRAGGAQEKLFF. CDR3 bases: TGTGCCAGCAGCATCCGAGCGGGGGGCGCACAAGAAAAACTGTTTTTT.

This rearrangement joins TRBV5-1 to TRBJ1-5; the D gene is possibly TRBD1 (5 bases). The CDR3 length is 16 residues. The germline CDR1 and CDR2 sequences are SGHRS and YFSETQ. Trimming removed 0 bases at V and 2 bases at J, with 12 bases between. The CDR3 spells CASSLEAGMGNQPQHF. The CDR3 DNA sequence: TGCGCCAGCAGCTTGGAGGCAGGGATGGGCAATCAGCCCCAGCATTTT.

On this clone itself: Other nucleotide sequences from this sample produce the same CDR3. The genes are TRBV19 and TRBJ1-1, with D possibly TRBD1 on 5 matching bases. Germline V CDR1 and CDR2: LNHDA, SQIVND (reference sequence). V shed 4 bases and J shed 1 base, with 7 bases lying between them. This CDR3 spans 13 amino acids. Written as DNA, the CDR3 is TGTGCCAGTAGTAGAGACAGGAACACTGAAGCTTTCTTT. It is translated as CASSRDRNTEAFF.

This chain connects TRBV5-1 to TRBJ2-1; D possibly corresponds to TRBD1 (5 bases). This CDR3 comprises 14 residues. CDR1 is SGHRS, CDR2 YFSETQ, per germline. Trimming took off 0 bases at V and 4 bases at J, with 8 bases between the two ends. The CDR3 sequence: CASSLEGRYNEQFF. CDR3 nucleotide sequence: TGCGCCAGCAGCTTGGAGGGGCGTTACAATGAGCAGTTCTTC.

The chain carries TRBV6-1 and TRBJ1-5; D uncertain. CDR1 is MNHNS, CDR2 SASEGT, per germline. Trimming left V 3 bases short and J 5 bases short, with 14 bases between. The CDR3 is 15 amino acids. The CDR3 DNA reads TGTGCCAGCAGTGATCGGGGAAAGAGGGATCAGCCCCAGCATTTT. Translation: CASSDRGKRDQPQHF.

To note about this clone: Its ends do not fully match the called genes, so a read error is possible. The chain links TRBV4-1 to TRBJ2-2; 7 positions agree with TRBD1. This CDR3 region has 17 residues. The germline V gene has CDR1 MGHRA and CDR2 YSYEKL. The CDR3 loop reads CASRQEGGAGNTGELFF. The DNA of the CDR3 is TGCGCCAGCAGACAAGAAGGGGGCGCGGGGAACACCGGGGAGCTGTTTTTT.

CDR3 DNA: TGTGCCACCAGCAGAACGCTAGCCGGGGATGAGCAGTTCTTC. Residues: CATSRTLAGDEQFF. The chain combines TRBV15 with TRBJ2-1, with D perhaps TRBD2 (5 bases). Deletions cut 2 bases from V and 8 bases from J, with 13 bases between. Germline V gene sequence: CDR1 LNHNV, CDR2 YYDKDF (reference sequence). The CDR3 is made up of 14 amino acids.

The sample holds a few counts of this clone. The chain joins TRBV6-2 or TRBV6-3 to TRBJ1-2; TRBD1 matches at 7 bases. This CDR3 region has 15 residues. The junction had 10 bases not matched to a gene; V was cut back by 5 bases and J by 4 bases. The germline V gene encodes CDR1 MNHEY and CDR2 SVGEGT. The CDR3 nucleotides are TGTGCCAGCAGTACCCCGGGACAGAATGTCTATGGCTACACCTTC. Translation gives CASSTPGQNVYGYTF.

The chain couples TRBV28 to TRBJ2-1, with D possibly TRBD2 on 5 matching bases. Germline lookup yields CDR1 MDHEN and CDR2 SYDVKM. The CDR3 is made up of 14 amino acids. The germline V and J ends were trimmed by 2 bases and 9 bases, with 14 bases remaining between them. In nucleotides, the CDR3 is TGTGCCAGCAGTTTAACGCTCCCTGGAGGTGAGCAGTTCTTC. Translating it yields CASSLTLPGGEQFF.

This clone showed up just once. V gene TRBV7-8 combines with J gene TRBJ2-1; TRBD2 aligns across 10 bases. The germline V gene encodes CDR1 SGHVS and CDR2 FQNEAQ. The ends lost 3 bases at V and 4 bases at J; junction bases unmatched: 6. This CDR3 comprises 16 residues. Here the CDR3 reads CASSFDSGGPYNEQFF. The CDR3 bases are TGTGCCAGCAGCTTCGATAGCGGGGGGCCTTACAATGAGCAGTTCTTC. The complete variable domain, with remaining parts taken from reference TRBV7-8 and TRBJ2-1, reads GAGVSQSPRYKVAKRGQDVALRCDPISGHVSLFWYQQALGQGPEFLTYFQNEAQLDKSGLPSDRFFAERPEGSVSTLKIQRTQQEDSAVYLCASSFDSGGPYNEQFFGPGTRLTVL.

This chain joins TRBV7-6 and TRBJ2-7; 10 nucleotides line up with TRBD2. V was pared by 5 bases and J by 6 bases, with 7 bases of the junction left unmatched. The CDR3 is 14 residues long. Germline CDR1 SGHVS, CDR2 FNYEAQ. This CDR3 is CASSLGGLATEQYF. As DNA, the CDR3 is TGTGCCAGCAGCCTAGGGGGACTAGCGACCGAGCAGTACTTC. The whole variable domain, remainder taken from reference TRBV7-6 and TRBJ2-7, is GAGVSQSPRYKVTKRGQDVALRCDPISGHVSLYWYRQALGQGPEFLTYFNYEAQQDKSGLPNDRFSAERPEGSISTLTIQRTEQRDSAMYRCASSLGGLATEQYFGPGTRLTVT.

This chain uses TRBV2 with TRBJ1-1, with D possibly being TRBD1 (5 bases). The length of the CDR3 is 16 residues. V lost 4 bases to trimming and J lost 1 base, with 16 bases between them. Germline CDR1 is SNHLY and CDR2 is FYNNEI. CDR3 DNA: TGTGCCAGCAGTGGGGGGTTCAGGTCCTCGAACACTGAAGCTTTCTTT. This sequence encodes CASSGGFRSSNTEAFF.

The chain uses TRBV5-1 and TRBJ1-1, with 7 bases that match TRBD1. Germline V gene lookup returns CDR1 SGHRS and CDR2 YFSETQ. Germline trimming cut 0 bases from V and 3 bases from J; bases unmatched to any gene: 17. The length of the CDR3 is 19 residues. The CDR3 sequence is CASSLATGVGRVKDTEAFF. The CDR3 DNA is TGCGCCAGCAGCTTGGCCACAGGGGTTGGGAGGGTCAAAGACACTGAAGCTTTCTTT.

V gene TRBV6-5 combines with J gene TRBJ1-2; TRBD1 agrees at 7 bases. V was pared by 2 bases and J by 3 bases, with 0 bases of the junction left unmatched. Per germline, CDR1 MNHEY and CDR2 SVGAGI. CDR3 length equals 13 residues. DNA for the CDR3: TGTGCCAGCAGTTACGGGACAGACTATGGCTACACCTTC. It yields the protein CASSYGTDYGYTF.

This clone was seen once. This sequence joins TRBV3-1 (or the pseudogene TRBV3-2) and TRBJ1-2; 7 bases agree with TRBD1. The CDR3 contains 13 residues. The V segment lost 2 bases and the J segment 8 bases; nucleotides outside the gene matches: 5. Germline-derived CDR1 and CDR2 are LGHDT and YNNKEL (reference sequence). CDR3 residues: CASSQWQGEGYTF. CDR3 bases: TGTGCCAGCAGCCAATGGCAGGGGGAGGGCTACACCTTC.